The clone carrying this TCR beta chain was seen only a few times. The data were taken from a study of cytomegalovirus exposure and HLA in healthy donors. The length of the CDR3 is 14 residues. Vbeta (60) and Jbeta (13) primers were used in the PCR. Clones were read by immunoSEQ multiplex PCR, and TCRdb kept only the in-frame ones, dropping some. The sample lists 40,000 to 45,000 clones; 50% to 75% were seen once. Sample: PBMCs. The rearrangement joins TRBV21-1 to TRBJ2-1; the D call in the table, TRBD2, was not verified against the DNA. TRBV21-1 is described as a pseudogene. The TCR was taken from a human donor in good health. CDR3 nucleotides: TGTGCCAGCAGCGGGCAGAGGGTAGCTGGAGAGCAGTTCTTC. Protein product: CASSGQRVAGEQFF.